Described below is a single T cell receptor (beta chain) sequence and its context. These data are taken from a study of blood T cell repertoires in COVID-19. Study overall: COVID-19 samples from acute and convalescent phases originated in the United States, Italy and Spain. In each case, the material was cDNA or gDNA derived from T cells, B-cell-depleted T cells, or PBMCs.

J lost 5 bases, V lost 6 bases, and 2 bases had no gene match. The CDR3 covers 12 residues. The germline V gene encodes CDR1 ENHRY and CDR2 SYGVKD. Profiled with immunoSEQ multiplex PCR; TCRdb holds only in-frame clones, not every one. Of about 230,000 clones listed, 85% were seen once; the top ten hold over 0.95%. The chain employs TRBV10-3 and TRBJ1-1, with 8 positions matching TRBD1. This sequence was found in a man aged 35-49 years with acute or convalescent COVID-19. Sequences were obtained from peripheral blood. The CDR3 DNA reads as TGTGCCATCAGCAGGGGGCTGACTGAAGCTTTCTTT. This sequence encodes CAISRGLTEAFF.